Listed here is a single TCR beta chain. Its antigen is not identified. PCR primers comprised 60 Vbeta and 13 Jbeta primers. Profiling relied on immunoSEQ multiplex PCR, and the TCRdb table lists in-frame clones only, not all of them. Of around 130,000 clones in the sample, around 83% are singletons; the top ten hold around 1.2%. This sample is part of a study of cytomegalovirus exposure and HLA in healthy donors. Broader study findings: One variant, a missense change in DCLRE1C, was linked in a later analysis to TCR beta V- and J-gene trimming. Sequence variants that were highly shared formed a cluster that was likely a sequencing artifact.

Trimming took 1 base from V and 4 from J, leaving 8 bases between them. The CDR3 has 13 residues. The germline CDR1 and CDR2 sequences are KGHSH and LQKENI. This TCR derives from a girl aged 2-10 years in good health and CMV-seronegative. Sequencing input: PBMCs. The chain carries TRBV18 and TRBJ2-7, with D perhaps matching TRBD2 (6 bases). The CDR3 sequence is CASSPQGTYEQYF. The CDR3 coding sequence is TGTGCCAGCTCACCACAGGGGACTTACGAGCAGTACTTC.